The next 23 T cell receptor beta chains were all read from a single sample in a study of response to subunit inactivated influenza vaccine. TCRdb independently ran MiXCR on the RT-PCR reads; one entry per CDR3 protein. The table includes 500,000 or so distinct CDR3 sequences, 16% detected once. The specimen was CD4+ T cells sorted from PBMCs, collected 23 to 25 months after vaccination. These receptors came from a man aged 50-75 years who received an inactivated influenza vaccine.

This rearrangement joins TRBV5-6 to TRBJ2-7, with D uncertain. Trimming stripped 2 bases from V and 2 bases from J, with 8 bases between. Germline values: CDR1 SGHDT, CDR2 YYEEEE. CDR3 length: 13 amino acids. The CDR3 region has the DNA TGTGCCAGCAGCTTCCGGGCCACCTACGAGCAGTACTTC. This codes for CASSFRATYEQYF.

This clonotype came up a few times. The chain carries TRBV7-2 and TRBJ2-5; perhaps TRBD1 as D (5 bases). Trimming took off 5 bases at V and 0 bases at J, with 13 bases between the two ends. CDR1 is SGHTA and CDR2 is FQGNSA in the germline V gene. The length of the CDR3 is 15 residues. The CDR3 DNA is TGTGCCAGCAGCCGTAAGGCAGGGTACCAAGAGACCCAGTACTTC. Protein: CASSRKAGYQETQYF.

This clonotype was detected a few times. The chain employs TRBV5-4 and TRBJ2-4; 7 bases map to TRBD1. J lost 7 bases, V lost 9 bases, and 7 bases had no gene match. The CDR3 extends over 12 amino acids. Germline CDR1 and CDR2: SGHNT and YYREEE (reference sequence). CDR3 in DNA: TGTGCCACATCGACAGGGACGAACATTCAGTACTTC. Its protein product is CATSTGTNIQYF.

The V call is TRBV12-3 or TRBV12-4, the J call TRBJ2-1; a possible D gene is TRBD1 (6 bases). This CDR3 region has 13 residues. Deletions cut 5 bases from V and 6 bases from J, with 11 bases between. This CDR3 reads CASSIGTRNEQFF. The CDR3 DNA follows: TGTGCCAGCAGTATCGGGACACGCAATGAGCAGTTCTTC.

This clonotype was detected a few times. V gene TRBV7-8 combines with J gene TRBJ2-1; 7 positions match TRBD2. V trimming: 0 bases; J trimming: 3 bases; junction bases outside the gene matches: 8. Germline V gene sequence: CDR1 SGHVS, CDR2 FQNEAQ. The CDR3 totals 17 residues. CDR3 bases: TGTGCCAGCAGCTTAGCTCCTAGCGGAGGATTCTACAATGAGCAGTTCTTC. Amino acid sequence: CASSLAPSGGFYNEQFF.

This clonotype has ten or more counts. This sequence joins TRBV20-1 and TRBJ1-5; TRBD1 is a possible D gene (5 bases). V lost 2 bases and J lost 9, with 17 bases in between. The CDR3 loop spans 14 amino acids. Germline-derived CDR1 and CDR2 are DFQATT and SNEGSKA (reference sequence). The CDR3 sequence: CSARPAGQIGPQHF. For the CDR3, the DNA is TGCAGTGCTAGACCAGCGGGGCAAATCGGGCCCCAGCATTTT.

This clonotype was detected a few times. This chain's CDR3 is CASSQGSSYEQYF. The CDR3 DNA reads as TGTGCCAGCAGCCAAGGAAGCTCCTACGAGCAGTACTTC. The V call is TRBV3-1, the J call TRBJ2-7; D uncertain. V shed 1 base and J shed 0 bases, with 4 bases lying between them. This CDR3 has 13 residues. Germline V gives CDR1 LGHDT, CDR2 YNNKEL (reference sequence).

This chain joins TRBV7-9 and TRBJ2-5; no reliable D call. Deletions cut 4 bases from V and 1 base from J, with 16 bases between. This CDR3 is built from 16 residues. In germline, CDR1 is SEHNR, CDR2 FQNEAQ (reference sequence). The CDR3: CASSSRHSVSQETQYF. CDR3 in DNA: TGTGCCAGCAGCTCACGCCACAGCGTTTCCCAAGAGACCCAGTACTTC.

This rearrangement joins TRBV28 to TRBJ2-1; 10 nucleotides line up with TRBD1. This CDR3 is 17 amino acids long. The V gene's germline CDR1 is MDHEN and CDR2 SYDVKM. Trimming removed 5 bases from V and 2 bases from J; junction bases left unmatched: 9. This CDR3 reads CASSATFGTGAYNEQFF. The CDR3 DNA reads TGTGCCAGCAGTGCAACATTCGGGACAGGGGCCTACAATGAGCAGTTCTTC.

The chain combines TRBV3-1 with TRBJ2-1; 9 bases are shared with TRBD2. Germline V gene sequence: CDR1 LGHDT, CDR2 YNNKEL (reference sequence). The J segment lost 3 bases and the V segment lost 8 bases, leaving 14 bases of the junction unmatched. The CDR3 length is 17 residues. DNA for the CDR3: TGTGCCAGCTGCCCCTCTTTCGGAGCGGGGGGCTACAATGAGCAGTTCTTC. Translating gives CASCPSFGAGGYNEQFF.

This clonotype was detected only once. CDR3 coding DNA: TGTGCCAGCGGAGAGGGACTAGCCTACGAGCAGTACTTC. This gives the protein CASGEGLAYEQYF. The chain joins TRBV18 to TRBJ2-7, with 8 bases aligning to TRBD2. Per the germline V gene, CDR1 is KGHSH and CDR2 is LQKENI. The CDR3 is made up of 13 amino acids. Germline trimming cut 8 bases from V and 2 bases from J; bases unmatched to any gene: 5. Based on the CDR3 plus reference TRBV18 and TRBJ2-7, the full variable domain is NAGVMQNPRHLVRRRGQEARLRCSPMKGHSHVYWYRQLPEEGLKFMVYLQKENIIDESGMPKERFSAEFPKEGPSILRIQQVVRGDSAAYFCASGEGLAYEQYFGPGTRLTVT.

This clonotype was found a few times. The rearrangement links TRBV13 to TRBJ2-7, with TRBD2 matching over 11 bases. V dropped 6 bases and J dropped 7; count of bases not matched to a gene: 8. Germline V lookup: CDR1 PRHDT, CDR2 FYEKMQ (reference sequence). There are 14 residues in the CDR3. The CDR3 spells CASRISGRAKEQYF. CDR3 DNA: TGTGCCAGCAGGATTAGCGGGAGGGCCAAAGAGCAGTACTTC.

This clonotype has only a few counts. The chain couples TRBV12-3 or TRBV12-4 to TRBJ2-7; the D is unclear. The V gene lost 0 bases and the J gene lost 3 bases, with 6 bases spanning the gap. CDR3 length: 13 residues. CDR3 sequence reads: CASSLATVYEQYF. CDR3 in DNA: TGTGCCAGCAGTTTAGCGACGGTCTACGAGCAGTACTTC.

This clonotype was detected only a few times. This chain connects TRBV3-1 to TRBJ2-4; 7 positions agree with TRBD2. CDR1 is LGHDT and CDR2 is YNNKEL in the germline V gene (reference sequence). The CDR3 runs to 16 residues. The V gene end was trimmed by 4 bases and the J gene end by 3 bases; junction bases not matched to a gene: 9. The CDR3, as DNA: TGTGCCAGCAGCCCGGGAGGCCAAACCTACAAAAACATTCAGTACTTC. Its protein product is CASSPGGQTYKNIQYF.

This clonotype was picked up a small number of times. The chain recombines TRBV5-1 with TRBJ1-1, with 9 bases matching TRBD1. V trimming: 5 bases; J trimming: 1 base; junction bases outside the gene matches: 12. The CDR3 extends over 17 amino acids. The V gene's germline CDR1 is SGHRS and CDR2 YFSETQ. For the CDR3, the DNA is TGCGCCAGCAGTTTTCTACCGCAGGGACAGGGGAACACTGAAGCTTTCTTT. It encodes CASSFLPQGQGNTEAFF.

The rearrangement links TRBV5-1 to TRBJ1-1; D is perhaps TRBD1 (5 bases). The CDR3 loop spans 15 amino acids. Trimming removed 5 bases from V and 1 base from J, with 15 bases in between. In germline, CDR1 is SGHRS, CDR2 YFSETQ. The CDR3 bases are TGCGCCAGCAGTGCCAACCAGGGTTCGAACACTGAAGCTTTCTTT. Translation: CASSANQGSNTEAFF.

This clonotype was found many times. This chain links TRBV6-1 with TRBJ2-2, with D perhaps matching TRBD1 (6 bases). The germline gives CDR1 MNHNS, CDR2 SASEGT. This CDR3 has 15 residues. V lost 7 bases and J lost 0, with 12 bases in between. CDR3 residues: CASKGTRSNTGELFF. CDR3 DNA: TGTGCCAGCAAGGGGACACGCTCGAACACCGGGGAGCTGTTTTTT.

The chain couples TRBV7-9 to TRBJ1-2, with D perhaps TRBD1 (6 bases). CDR3 length: 12 amino acids. The ends were cut back, 7 bases at V and 7 bases at J, with 13 bases in the middle. Germline lookup yields CDR1 SEHNR and CDR2 FQNEAQ (reference sequence). The DNA for the CDR3 is TGTGCCAGCACCCCACAGGGTGGTGGCTACACCTTC. Protein sequence: CASTPQGGGYTF.

The rearrangement uses TRBV4-2 and TRBJ2-2, with TRBD1 identical over 12 bases. Trimming cost V 0 bases and J 2 bases; bases outside gene matches: 13. The CDR3 contains 21 residues. The V gene's germline CDR1 is LGHNA and CDR2 YNFKEQ. This CDR3 reads CASSQEGDRGPTEINTGELFF. In nucleotides, the CDR3 is TGTGCCAGCAGCCAAGAAGGGGACAGGGGGCCGACAGAAATCAACACCGGGGAGCTGTTTTTT.

The J gene is TRBJ1-6, the V gene TRBV5-1; perhaps TRBD1 as D (6 bases). Germline V gene sequence: CDR1 SGHRS, CDR2 YFSETQ. The V end was cut by 5 bases, the J end by 2 bases, with 14 bases between. CDR3 length: 16 amino acids. In DNA, the CDR3 is TGCGCCAGCAGTTCGGGCCCAGGGGCCTATAATTCACCCCTCCACTTT. Its translation: CASSSGPGAYNSPLHF.

The sample holds a few counts of this clonotype. The J gene is TRBJ1-3, the V gene TRBV12-3 or TRBV12-4, with 7 bases that match TRBD1. This CDR3 is 14 amino acids long. The J segment lost 1 base and the V segment lost 8 bases, leaving 5 bases of the junction unmatched. Written as DNA, the CDR3 is TGTGCCAGCTCAACAGGGGTGTCTGGAAACACCATATATTTT. It specifies CASSTGVSGNTIYF.

V is TRBV9 and J is TRBJ2-7; D remains unclear. Germline lookup yields CDR1 SGDLS and CDR2 YYNGEE. This CDR3 is built from 15 residues. V gave up 0 bases and J gave up 4 bases, with 14 bases separating them. The CDR3, as DNA: TGTGCCAGCAGCGTAGGGCAGACACGAGCGTACGAGCAGTACTTC. Amino acids: CASSVGQTRAYEQYF. Drawing the rest from reference TRBV9 and TRBJ2-7, the complete variable domain is DSGVTQTPKHLITATGQRVTLRCSPRSGDLSVYWYQQSLDQGLQFLIQYYNGEERAKGNILERFSAQQFPDLHSELNLSSLELGDSALYFCASSVGQTRAYEQYFGPGTRLTVT.

The V call is TRBV5-1, the J call TRBJ2-7, with D perhaps matching TRBD2 (6 bases). Trimming took 0 bases from V and 2 from J, leaving 12 bases between them. The CDR3 totals 15 residues. The germline V gene has CDR1 SGHRS and CDR2 YFSETQ. The CDR3 DNA reads as TGCGCCAGCAGCTTGGCCGGGGGAGGCCCCTACGAGCAGTACTTC. Its protein is CASSLAGGGPYEQYF.